The next 23 T cell receptor beta chains were all read from a single sample in a study of T cell responses to AZD1222 COVID-19 vaccine. Profiling relied on immunoSEQ multiplex PCR, and the TCRdb table lists in-frame clones only, not all of them. Among about 150,000 clones listed, about 91% were seen once. The sequencing here drew on peripheral blood, taken on day 0 of MenACWY control vaccination. The source of these receptors is an adult in good health.

The chain couples TRBV11-2 to TRBJ1-3; unclear D gene. Germline V gene lookup returns CDR1 SGHAT and CDR2 FQNNGV. The CDR3 sequence is 13 residues long. The V end was cut by 5 bases, the J end by 2 bases, with 7 bases between. CDR3 nucleotides: TGTGCCAGCAGCACTTCCACTGGAAACACCATATATTTT. Amino acids: CASSTSTGNTIYF.

The chain couples TRBV2 to TRBJ2-1, with D perhaps matching TRBD2 (6 bases). CDR3 length equals 16 residues. V was trimmed by 7 bases and J by 3 bases, leaving 19 bases between them. Germline-derived CDR1 and CDR2 are SNHLY and FYNNEI. In DNA form, the CDR3 reads TGTGCCAGCACGTGGATGGTGGCTAGCGTCTACAATGAGCAGTTCTTC. Translated, it gives CASTWMVASVYNEQFF.

The J gene is TRBJ2-7, the V gene TRBV10-3; D perhaps matches TRBD2 (5 bases). The CDR3 extends over 13 amino acids. Germline CDR1 reads ENHRY; CDR2 reads SYGVKD. Trimming shortened V by 2 bases and J by 5 bases, and 10 bases separated the two germline ends. CDR3 in amino acids: CAISENGVDEQYF. The CDR3 DNA reads TGTGCCATCAGTGAGAACGGGGTCGACGAGCAGTACTTC.

The chain joins TRBV7-2 to TRBJ1-1; the D gene is possibly TRBD1 (5 bases). V was cut by 7 bases and J by 5 bases, with 29 bases left in between. CDR1 and CDR2 (germline): SGHTA, FQGNSA. The CDR3 is made up of 18 amino acids. CDR3 DNA: TGTGCCAGCACCCCCTGGGGCGGTCCAGGGAGGGCAACTACTGAAGCTTTCTTT. This codes for CASTPWGGPGRATTEAFF.

The chain uses TRBV6-5 and TRBJ2-7, with TRBD2 matching 9 bases. With V trimmed by 6 bases and J by 2 bases, 8 bases remained unmatched. The germline gives CDR1 MNHEY, CDR2 SVGAGI. The CDR3 is 15 amino acids. This CDR3 reads CASRGEAGGTYEQYF. The CDR3 DNA reads as TGTGCCAGCAGGGGGGAAGCGGGAGGTACCTACGAGCAGTACTTC.

Here the CDR3 reads CASSWSSGVETQYF. The CDR3 nucleotides read TGTGCCAGCTCATGGAGCAGCGGGGTTGAGACCCAGTACTTC. The chain recombines TRBV2 with TRBJ2-5, with 7 bases aligning to TRBD2. Losses at the gene ends were 8 bases for V and 5 bases for J; bases not matched to a gene: 11. Germline-derived CDR1 and CDR2 are SNHLY and FYNNEI. The CDR3 runs 14 residues.

The V call is TRBV4-3, the J call TRBJ1-5, with 10 bases matching TRBD1. V lost 2 bases, J lost 6 bases, and 4 bases stayed unmatched. Germline CDR1 LGHNA, CDR2 YSLEER. The CDR3 runs 15 residues. The CDR3 DNA follows: TGCGCCAGCAGCCAAAAGACAGGGGGCAGTCAGCCCCAGCATTTT. Its protein product is CASSQKTGGSQPQHF.

The chain links TRBV18 to TRBJ2-1; D is unresolved. Deletions cut 4 bases from V and 0 bases from J, with 19 bases between. The CDR3 is 18 residues long. Per the germline V gene, CDR1 is KGHSH and CDR2 is LQKENI. The CDR3 protein is CASSQNQVQYGSYNEQFF. In nucleotides, the CDR3 is TGTGCCAGCTCACAGAATCAAGTACAGTACGGCTCCTACAATGAGCAGTTCTTC.

The chain couples TRBV7-2 to TRBJ1-6; TRBD1 might be the D (6 bases). V was shortened by 10 bases and J by 7 bases, with 17 bases between the two germline ends. Looked up from germline, CDR1 is SGHTA and CDR2 is FQGNSA. This CDR3 region has 14 residues. The CDR3 bases are TGTGCCATCCAACAGGGTTTCGGCAATTCACCCCTCCACTTT. It translates to CAIQQGFGNSPLHF.

This clone was observed a few times. The chain combines TRBV3-1 (or the pseudogene TRBV3-2) with TRBJ2-7, with 7 positions matching TRBD1. Germline assignment: CDR1 LGHDT and CDR2 YNNKEL (reference sequence). This CDR3 comprises 14 residues. Trimming at V came to 4 bases and at J to 5 bases, leaving 8 bases not matched to a gene. The CDR3 coding sequence is TGTGCCAGCAGCCGGTTTCTAGGGGGCGACGAGCAGTACTTC. Encoded protein: CASSRFLGGDEQYF.

The chain links TRBV7-9 to TRBJ2-1; possibly TRBD1 for D (5 bases). The germline V and J ends were trimmed by 2 bases and 3 bases, with 8 bases remaining between them. The CDR3 loop spans 14 amino acids. Germline values: CDR1 SEHNR, CDR2 FQNEAQ (reference sequence). The CDR3 DNA reads TGTGCCAGCAGCTTACCAGGGTTCTACAATGAGCAGTTCTTC. Translated, it gives CASSLPGFYNEQFF.

For the CDR3, the DNA is TGTGCCAGCAGTGACCTCCATAATTCACCCCTCCACTTT. Its protein product is CASSDLHNSPLHF. The chain uses TRBV25-1 and TRBJ1-6, with D unresolved. Germline V gene lookup returns CDR1 MGHDK and CDR2 SYGVNS. Trimming left V 3 bases short and J 5 bases short, with 5 bases between. The CDR3 is 13 residues long.

A remark on this clone: One end of the junction fails to match germline, which may point to a read error. The V gene is TRBV6-5, the J gene TRBJ2-7; TRBD1 might be the D (6 bases). Germline CDR1 and CDR2: MNHEY and SVGAGI. The CDR3 runs to 12 residues. The CDR3, as DNA: TGTGCCAGCAGCTACTGGACAGACGAGCAGTACTTC. It is translated as CASSYWTDEQYF.

The CDR3 protein is CASSDRVYGYTF. CDR3 sequence (DNA): TGTGCCAGCAGCGACAGGGTCTATGGCTACACCTTC. The chain carries TRBV27 and TRBJ1-2; 7 positions agree with TRBD1. V gave up 6 bases and J gave up 4 bases; unmatched junction bases: 2. Germline CDR1 MNHEY, CDR2 SMNVEV (reference sequence). There are 12 residues in the CDR3.

The CDR3 coding sequence is TGTGCCAGCAGCAAGAGCGGGGGGTCTATTTACAATGAGCAGTTCTTC. The encoded protein is CASSKSGGSIYNEQFF. This chain connects TRBV7-6 to TRBJ2-1, with 9 bases identical to TRBD2. V dropped 5 bases and J dropped 4; count of bases not matched to a gene: 9. The CDR3 runs to 16 residues. In germline, CDR1 is SGHVS, CDR2 FNYEAQ.

J is TRBJ1-5 and V is TRBV2, with D perhaps matching TRBD1 (5 bases). The CDR3 sequence is 15 residues long. Germline-derived CDR1 and CDR2 are SNHLY and FYNNEI. Trimming stripped 4 bases from V and 1 base from J, with 11 bases between. The CDR3 region has the DNA TGTGCCAGCAGTGCGGGGACCTCCAGCAATCAGCCCCAGCATTTT. Amino acid sequence: CASSAGTSSNQPQHF.

V usage is TRBV4-2 and J usage is TRBJ2-5; perhaps TRBD2 as D (5 bases). The ends were cut back, 1 base at V and 0 bases at J, with 9 bases in the middle. The CDR3 totals 15 residues. Germline CDR1 and CDR2: LGHNA and YNFKEQ. The DNA of the CDR3 is TGTGCCAGCAGCCAAGGCCAAGCGGACCAAGAGACCCAGTACTTC. Protein sequence: CASSQGQADQETQYF.

The chain recombines TRBV28 with TRBJ2-1, with TRBD1 identical over 9 bases. V was pared by 4 bases and J by 8 bases, with 9 bases of the junction left unmatched. The CDR3 has 15 residues. Per germline, CDR1 MDHEN and CDR2 SYDVKM. Here the CDR3 reads CASSSPGQGAHEQFF. The DNA for the CDR3 is TGTGCCAGCAGTTCCCCGGGACAGGGCGCCCATGAGCAGTTCTTC.

This chain uses TRBV12-3 or TRBV12-4 with TRBJ1-1; possibly TRBD1 for D (5 bases). This CDR3 has 13 residues. The V end lost 3 bases, the J end lost 4 bases, and 9 bases lay between the germline ends. CDR3 amino acids: CASSFGGPTEAFF. CDR3 in DNA: TGTGCCAGCAGTTTTGGGGGTCCCACTGAAGCTTTCTTT.

The CDR3: CATRATGAPDTEAFF. Written as DNA, the CDR3 is TGTGCCACCCGGGCAACGGGGGCGCCGGACACTGAAGCTTTCTTT. The V gene is TRBV24-1, the J gene TRBJ1-1; the D gene is possibly TRBD1 (6 bases). The CDR3 has 15 amino acids. Per germline, CDR1 KGHDR and CDR2 SFDVKD. Trimming left V 9 bases short and J 3 bases short, with 19 bases between.

V usage is TRBV7-9 and J usage is TRBJ1-1; D uncertain. Deletions cut 3 bases from V and 3 bases from J, with 8 bases between. The CDR3 contains 13 residues. Germline CDR1 reads SEHNR; CDR2 reads FQNEAQ (reference sequence). The chain's CDR3 is CASSFDRDTEAFF. In DNA, the CDR3 is TGTGCCAGCAGCTTCGATCGGGACACTGAAGCTTTCTTT.

The chain carries TRBV4-3 and TRBJ1-2, with unresolved D. Looked up from germline, CDR1 is LGHNA and CDR2 is YSLEER. Trimming took 1 base from V and 3 from J, leaving 12 bases between them. The CDR3 has 15 amino acids. CDR3 coding DNA: TGCGCCAGCAGCCAAGGAGAAGGGTATGACTATGGCTACACCTTC. This sequence encodes CASSQGEGYDYGYTF.

The chain has TRBV5-1 and TRBJ2-1; the match to TRBD2 covers 12 bases. CDR3 size: 15 residues. Germline CDR1 SGHRS, CDR2 YFSETQ. The J segment lost 6 bases and the V segment lost 6 bases, leaving 7 bases of the junction unmatched. The CDR3 sequence is CASTRLAGGPNEQFF. The CDR3 nucleotides are TGCGCCAGCACCCGGCTAGCGGGAGGGCCCAATGAGCAGTTCTTC.